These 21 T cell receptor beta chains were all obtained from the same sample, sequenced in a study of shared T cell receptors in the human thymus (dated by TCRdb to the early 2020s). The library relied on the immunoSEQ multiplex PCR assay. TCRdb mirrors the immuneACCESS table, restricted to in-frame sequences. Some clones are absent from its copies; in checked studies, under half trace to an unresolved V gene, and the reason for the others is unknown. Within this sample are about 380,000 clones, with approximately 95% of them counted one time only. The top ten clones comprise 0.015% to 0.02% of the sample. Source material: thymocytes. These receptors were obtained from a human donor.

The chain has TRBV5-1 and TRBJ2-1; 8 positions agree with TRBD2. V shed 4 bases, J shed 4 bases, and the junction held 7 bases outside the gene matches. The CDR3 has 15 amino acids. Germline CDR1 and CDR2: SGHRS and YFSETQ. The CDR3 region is CASSPERETYNEQFF. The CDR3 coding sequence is TGCGCCAGCAGCCCCGAGCGGGAGACTTACAATGAGCAGTTCTTC.

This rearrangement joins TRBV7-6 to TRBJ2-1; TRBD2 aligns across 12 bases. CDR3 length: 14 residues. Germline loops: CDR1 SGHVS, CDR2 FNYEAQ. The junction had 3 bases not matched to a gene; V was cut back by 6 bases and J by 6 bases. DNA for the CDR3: TGTGCCAGCAGGGGGGGACTAGCGGGCAATGAGCAGTTCTTC. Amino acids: CASRGGLAGNEQFF.

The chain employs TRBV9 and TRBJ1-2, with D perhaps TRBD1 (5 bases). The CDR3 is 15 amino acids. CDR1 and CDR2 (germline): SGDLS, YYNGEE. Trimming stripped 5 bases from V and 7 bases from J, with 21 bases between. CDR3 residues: CASSHKTGGLGGYTF. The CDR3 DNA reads TGTGCCAGCAGTCATAAAACCGGGGGATTGGGTGGCTACACCTTC.

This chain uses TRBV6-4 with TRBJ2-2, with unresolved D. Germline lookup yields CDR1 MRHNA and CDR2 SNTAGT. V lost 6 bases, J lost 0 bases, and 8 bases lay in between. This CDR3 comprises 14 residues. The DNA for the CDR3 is TGTGCCAGCAGGGTCCTAGCGAACACCGGGGAGCTGTTTTTT. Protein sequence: CASRVLANTGELFF.

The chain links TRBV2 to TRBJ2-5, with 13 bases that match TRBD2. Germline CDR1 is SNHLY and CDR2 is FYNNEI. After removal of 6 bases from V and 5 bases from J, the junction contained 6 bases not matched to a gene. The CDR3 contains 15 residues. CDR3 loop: CASRGLAGSSETQYF. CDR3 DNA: TGTGCCAGCAGGGGACTAGCGGGAAGTTCCGAGACCCAGTACTTC. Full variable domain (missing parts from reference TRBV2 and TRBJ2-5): EPEVTQTPSHQVTQMGQEVILRCVPISNHLYFYWYRQILGQKVEFLVSFYNNEISEKSEIFDDQFSVERPDGSNFTLKIRSTKLEDSAMYFCASRGLAGSSETQYFGPGTRLLVL.

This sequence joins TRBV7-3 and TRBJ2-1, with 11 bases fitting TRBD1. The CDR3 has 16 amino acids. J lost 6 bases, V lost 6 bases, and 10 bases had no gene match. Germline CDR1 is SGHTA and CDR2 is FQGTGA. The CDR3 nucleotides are TGTGCCAGCAGTGACCCCGGGACAGGGGGGAGCAATGAGCAGTTCTTC. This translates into CASSDPGTGGSNEQFF.

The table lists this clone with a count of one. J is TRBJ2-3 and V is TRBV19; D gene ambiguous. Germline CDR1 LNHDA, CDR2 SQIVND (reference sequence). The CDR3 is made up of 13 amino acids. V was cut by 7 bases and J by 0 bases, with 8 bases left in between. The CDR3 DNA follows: TGTGCCAGTAATTTAGGGAGCACAGATACGCAGTATTTT. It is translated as CASNLGSTDTQYF.

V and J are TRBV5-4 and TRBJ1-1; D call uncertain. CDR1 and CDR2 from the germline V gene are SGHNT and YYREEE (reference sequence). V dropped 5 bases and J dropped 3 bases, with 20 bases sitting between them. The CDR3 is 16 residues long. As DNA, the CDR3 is TGTGCCAGCAGGCGCAAGGTCCTCGGCTCCGACACTGAAGCTTTCTTT. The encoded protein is CASRRKVLGSDTEAFF.

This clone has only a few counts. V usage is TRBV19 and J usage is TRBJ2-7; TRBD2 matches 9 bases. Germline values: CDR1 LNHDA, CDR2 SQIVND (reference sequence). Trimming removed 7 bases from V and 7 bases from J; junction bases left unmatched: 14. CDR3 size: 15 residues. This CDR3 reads CASTRDGGRAREQYF. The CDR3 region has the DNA TGTGCCAGTACCAGAGACGGCGGGAGGGCCAGGGAGCAGTACTTC. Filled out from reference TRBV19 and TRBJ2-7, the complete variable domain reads DGGITQSPKYLFRKEGQNVTLSCEQNLNHDAMYWYRQDPGQGLRLIYYSQIVNDFQKGDIAEGYSVSREKKESFPLTVTSAQKNPTAFYLCASTRDGGRAREQYFGPGTRLTVT.

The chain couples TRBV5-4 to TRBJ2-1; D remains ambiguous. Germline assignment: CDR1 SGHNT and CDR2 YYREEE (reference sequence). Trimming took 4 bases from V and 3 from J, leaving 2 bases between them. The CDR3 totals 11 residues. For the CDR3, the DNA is TGTGCCAGCAGCCTCTACAATGAGCAGTTCTTC. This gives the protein CASSLYNEQFF.

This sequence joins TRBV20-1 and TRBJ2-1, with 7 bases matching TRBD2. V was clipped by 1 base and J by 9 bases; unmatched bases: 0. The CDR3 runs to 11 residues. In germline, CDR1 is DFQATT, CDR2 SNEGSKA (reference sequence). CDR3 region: CSARAGGEQFF. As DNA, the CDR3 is TGCAGTGCTAGAGCGGGGGGTGAGCAGTTCTTC.

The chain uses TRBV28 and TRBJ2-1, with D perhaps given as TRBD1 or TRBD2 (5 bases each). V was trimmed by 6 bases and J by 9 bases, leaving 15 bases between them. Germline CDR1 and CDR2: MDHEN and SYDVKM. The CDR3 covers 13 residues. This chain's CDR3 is CASSKGPRGEQFF. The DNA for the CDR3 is TGTGCCAGCAGCAAGGGGCCGAGGGGTGAGCAGTTCTTC. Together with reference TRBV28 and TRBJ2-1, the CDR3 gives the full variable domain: DVKVTQSSRYLVKRTGEKVFLECVQDMDHENMFWYRQDPGLGLRLIYFSYDVKMKEKGDIPEGYSVSREKKERFSLILESASTNQTSMYLCASSKGPRGEQFFGPGTRLTVL.

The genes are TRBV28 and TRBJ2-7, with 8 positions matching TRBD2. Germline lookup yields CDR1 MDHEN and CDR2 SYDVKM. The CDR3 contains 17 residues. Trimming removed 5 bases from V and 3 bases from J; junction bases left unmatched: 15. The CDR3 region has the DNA TGTGCCAGCAGTCTCCGTCCCAAGCGGGAGAGGAACTACGAGCAGTACTTC. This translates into CASSLRPKRERNYEQYF.

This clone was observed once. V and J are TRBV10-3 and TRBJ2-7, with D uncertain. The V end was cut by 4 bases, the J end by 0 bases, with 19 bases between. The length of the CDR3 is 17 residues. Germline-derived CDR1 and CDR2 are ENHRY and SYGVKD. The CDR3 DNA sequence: TGTGCCATCAGTGTTTTCCCCGCTTACAGCCTCTCCTACGAGCAGTACTTC. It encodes CAISVFPAYSLSYEQYF.

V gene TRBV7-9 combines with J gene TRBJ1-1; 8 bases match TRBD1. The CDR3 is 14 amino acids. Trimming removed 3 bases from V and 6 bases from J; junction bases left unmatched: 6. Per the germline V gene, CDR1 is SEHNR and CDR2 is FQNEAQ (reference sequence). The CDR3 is CASSFATGVAEAFF. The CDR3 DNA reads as TGTGCCAGCAGCTTCGCGACAGGGGTCGCTGAAGCTTTCTTT.

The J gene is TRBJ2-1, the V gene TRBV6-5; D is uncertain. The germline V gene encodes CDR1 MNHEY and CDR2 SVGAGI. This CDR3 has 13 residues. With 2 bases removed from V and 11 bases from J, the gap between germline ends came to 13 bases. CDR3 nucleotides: TGTGCCAGCAGTTACACGACGGGTAGGAAGCAGTTCTTC. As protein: CASSYTTGRKQFF.

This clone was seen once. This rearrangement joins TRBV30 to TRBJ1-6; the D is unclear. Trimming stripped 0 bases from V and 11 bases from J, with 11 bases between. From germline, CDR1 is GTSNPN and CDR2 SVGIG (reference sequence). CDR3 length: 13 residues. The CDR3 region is CAWSVRGDPPLHF. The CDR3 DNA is TGTGCCTGGAGTGTAAGAGGAGACCCACCCCTCCACTTT.

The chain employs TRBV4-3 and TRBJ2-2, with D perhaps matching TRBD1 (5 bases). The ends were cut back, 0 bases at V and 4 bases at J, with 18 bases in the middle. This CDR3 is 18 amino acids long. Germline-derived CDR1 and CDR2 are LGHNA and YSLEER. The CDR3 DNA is TGCGCCAGCAGCCAAGAACAACACGGACAATTACCCACCGGGGAGCTGTTTTTT. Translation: CASSQEQHGQLPTGELFF.

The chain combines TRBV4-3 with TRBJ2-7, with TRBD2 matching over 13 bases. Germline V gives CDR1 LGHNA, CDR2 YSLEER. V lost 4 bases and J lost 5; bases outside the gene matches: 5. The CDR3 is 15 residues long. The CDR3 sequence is CASSLGLAGANEQYF. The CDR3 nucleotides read TGCGCCAGCAGCCTCGGACTAGCGGGAGCCAACGAGCAGTACTTC.

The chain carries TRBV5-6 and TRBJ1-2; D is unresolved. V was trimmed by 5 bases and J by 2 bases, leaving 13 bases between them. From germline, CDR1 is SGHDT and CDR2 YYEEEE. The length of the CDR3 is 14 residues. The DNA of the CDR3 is TGTGCCAGCAGACCGCATAGAAGGAACTATGGCTACACCTTC. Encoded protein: CASRPHRRNYGYTF. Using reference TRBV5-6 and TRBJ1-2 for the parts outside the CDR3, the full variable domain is DAGVTQSPTHLIKTRGQQVTLRCSPKSGHDTVSWYQQALGQGPQFIFQYYEEEERQRGNFPDRFSGHQFPNYSSELNVNALLLGDSALYLCASRPHRRNYGYTFGSGTRLTVV.

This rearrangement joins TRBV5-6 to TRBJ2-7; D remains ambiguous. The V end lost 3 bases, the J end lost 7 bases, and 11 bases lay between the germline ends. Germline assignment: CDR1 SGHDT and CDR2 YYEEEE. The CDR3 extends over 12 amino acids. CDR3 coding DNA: TGTGCCAGCAGCTCCTGGGTAGAAGAGCAGTACTTC. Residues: CASSSWVEEQYF. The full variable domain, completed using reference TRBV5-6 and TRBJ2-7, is DAGVTQSPTHLIKTRGQQVTLRCSPKSGHDTVSWYQQALGQGPQFIFQYYEEEERQRGNFPDRFSGHQFPNYSSELNVNALLLGDSALYLCASSSWVEEQYFGPGTRLTVT.